These T cell receptor beta chains were read from a single sample in a study of blood T cell repertoires in COVID-19. The protocol was immunoSEQ multiplex PCR, while the TCRdb copy is restricted to in-frame clones and leaves out a portion. The sample includes about 250,000 clones, 70% to 90% of them seen just once. Sequences were obtained from peripheral blood. Every receptor here comes from a woman in her thirties or forties who had recovered from COVID-19. Each CDR3 is given with its conserved first and last residue. A D gene is named only where the DNA matches it firmly. Clone size appears in some rows only: once, few, many, or a class for an expanded clone.

v_call: TRBV19; j_call: TRBJ1-4; d_call: NA; clone_size: NA; cdr3_aa: CASSIDTDEKLFF; cdr3_nt: TGTGCCAGTAGTATAGACACGGATGAAAAACTGTTTTTT
v_call: TRBV4-1; j_call: TRBJ1-2; d_call: NA; clone_size: NA; cdr3_aa: CASSPRDTYGYTF; cdr3_nt: TGCGCCAGCAGCCCCCGGGACACCTATGGCTACACCTTC
v_call: TRBV30; j_call: TRBJ1-5; d_call: NA; clone_size: NA; cdr3_aa: CAWSVPGASNQPQHF; cdr3_nt: TGTGCCTGGAGTGTACCAGGGGCGAGCAATCAGCCCCAGCATTTT
v_call: TRBV27; j_call: TRBJ1-6; d_call: NA; clone_size: NA; cdr3_aa: CASSLSSRSPLHF; cdr3_nt: TGTGCCAGCAGTTTATCCTCCAGGTCACCCCTCCACTTT
v_call: TRBV29-1; j_call: TRBJ1-2; d_call: NA; clone_size: NA; cdr3_aa: CSVEEGRRDYGYTF; cdr3_nt: TGCAGCGTTGAAGAGGGAAGGAGGGACTATGGCTACACCTTC
v_call: TRBV29-1; j_call: TRBJ2-4; d_call: NA; clone_size: NA; cdr3_aa: CSVGDGGNIQYF; cdr3_nt: TGCAGCGTTGGGGACGGGGGAAACATTCAGTACTTC
v_call: TRBV13; j_call: TRBJ1-1; d_call: TRBD1; clone_size: once; cdr3_aa: CASSFNRGTEAFF; cdr3_nt: TGTGCCAGCAGCTTTAACAGGGGCACTGAAGCTTTCTTT
v_call: TRBV19; j_call: TRBJ1-3; d_call: TRBD1; clone_size: NA; cdr3_aa: CASSTQGAFTGNTIYF; cdr3_nt: TGTGCCAGTAGTACACAGGGGGCCTTCACTGGAAACACCATATATTTT
v_call: TRBV7-2; j_call: TRBJ2-7; d_call: TRBD1; clone_size: NA; cdr3_aa: CASSRTGGNTYEQYF; cdr3_nt: TGTGCCAGCAGTCGGACAGGGGGCAACACTTACGAGCAGTACTTC
v_call: TRBV3-1/TRBV3-2; j_call: TRBJ1-1; d_call: TRBD1; clone_size: NA; cdr3_aa: CASTTDREFATEAFF; cdr3_nt: TGTGCCAGCACCACGGACAGGGAATTTGCCACTGAAGCTTTCTTT
v_call: TRBV7-9; j_call: TRBJ1-4; d_call: TRBD1; clone_size: NA; cdr3_aa: CASSLPTGGKKLFF; cdr3_nt: TGTGCCAGCAGCTTACCGACAGGGGGAAAAAAACTGTTTTTT
v_call: TRBV19; j_call: TRBJ1-5; d_call: TRBD1; clone_size: NA; cdr3_aa: CASSKAGGYGNQPQHF; cdr3_nt: TGTGCCAGTAGTAAAGCAGGGGGCTACGGCAATCAGCCCCAGCATTTT
v_call: TRBV19; j_call: TRBJ2-1; d_call: NA; clone_size: NA; cdr3_aa: CASSRGAGGLYNEQFF; cdr3_nt: TGTGCCAGTAGCCGAGGGGCTGGGGGCCTTTACAATGAGCAGTTCTTC
v_call: TRBV18; j_call: TRBJ1-5; d_call: NA; clone_size: NA; cdr3_aa: CASSQGIGNQPQHF; cdr3_nt: TGTGCCAGCTCCCAGGGGATTGGTAATCAGCCCCAGCATTTT
v_call: TRBV7-2; j_call: TRBJ1-2; d_call: NA; clone_size: NA; cdr3_aa: CASTPLVGGYTF; cdr3_nt: TGTGCCAGCACCCCCCTAGTCGGGGGCTACACCTTC
v_call: TRBV5-1; j_call: TRBJ2-1; d_call: TRBD2; clone_size: NA; cdr3_aa: CASSLTSGGSYNEQFF; cdr3_nt: TGCGCCAGCAGCTTGACTAGCGGGGGCTCCTACAATGAGCAGTTCTTC
v_call: TRBV5-3; j_call: TRBJ1-2; d_call: NA; clone_size: NA; cdr3_aa: CARSPDRFYGYTF; cdr3_nt: TGTGCCAGAAGCCCGGACAGATTCTATGGCTACACCTTC
v_call: TRBV5-4; j_call: TRBJ2-7; d_call: TRBD1; clone_size: once; cdr3_aa: CASSGYRGVSYEQYF; cdr3_nt: TGTGCCAGCAGCGGATACAGGGGTGTTTCCTACGAGCAGTACTTC
v_call: TRBV7-8; j_call: TRBJ2-7; d_call: NA; clone_size: NA; cdr3_aa: CASSLGAEASEQYF; cdr3_nt: TGTGCCAGCAGCTTAGGGGCAGAAGCCTCCGAGCAGTACTTC
v_call: TRBV24-1; j_call: TRBJ2-5; d_call: TRBD1; clone_size: NA; cdr3_aa: CATSDYSGTGDQETQYF; cdr3_nt: TGTGCCACCAGTGATTATTCCGGGACAGGGGACCAAGAGACCCAGTACTTC
v_call: TRBV2; j_call: TRBJ1-4; d_call: NA; clone_size: few; cdr3_aa: CASRQKNEKLFF; cdr3_nt: TGTGCCAGCAGACAAAAAAATGAAAAACTGTTTTTT
v_call: TRBV29-1; j_call: TRBJ1-3; d_call: NA; clone_size: NA; cdr3_aa: CSVRKGGGSGNTIYF; cdr3_nt: TGCAGCGTCAGAAAGGGAGGGGGATCTGGAAACACCATATATTTT
v_call: TRBV3-1/TRBV3-2; j_call: TRBJ2-3; d_call: NA; clone_size: NA; cdr3_aa: CASSWGEDTQYF; cdr3_nt: TGTGCCAGCAGCTGGGGGGAAGATACGCAGTATTTT
v_call: TRBV28; j_call: TRBJ2-7; d_call: NA; clone_size: NA; cdr3_aa: CASSVGPGRALGEQYF; cdr3_nt: TGTGCCAGCAGTGTTGGCCCCGGCAGGGCCCTTGGGGAGCAGTACTTC
v_call: TRBV7-2; j_call: TRBJ2-5; d_call: NA; clone_size: NA; cdr3_aa: CASSSYQETQYF; cdr3_nt: TGTGCCAGCAGCTCGTACCAAGAGACCCAGTACTTC
v_call: TRBV6-2/TRBV6-3; j_call: TRBJ1-1; d_call: TRBD1; clone_size: NA; cdr3_aa: CASSYSFSANRGNTEAFF; cdr3_nt: TGTGCCAGCAGTTACTCGTTCTCTGCGAACAGGGGGAACACTGAAGCTTTCTTT
v_call: TRBV6-5; j_call: TRBJ1-4; d_call: NA; clone_size: NA; cdr3_aa: CASSYSSRVNEKLFF; cdr3_nt: TGTGCCAGCAGTTACTCGTCCAGGGTTAATGAAAAACTGTTTTTT
v_call: TRBV29-1; j_call: TRBJ1-6; d_call: TRBD1; clone_size: NA; cdr3_aa: CSAQTGGNSPLHF; cdr3_nt: TGCAGCGCTCAAACAGGGGGCAATTCACCCCTCCACTTT
v_call: TRBV7-3; j_call: TRBJ2-7; d_call: NA; clone_size: few; cdr3_aa: CASSVAGTVGYEQYF; cdr3_nt: TGTGCCAGCAGCGTTGCGGGGACAGTGGGCTACGAGCAGTACTTC
v_call: TRBV28; j_call: TRBJ2-5; d_call: TRBD2; clone_size: NA; cdr3_aa: CASSQTARGAGETQYF; cdr3_nt: TGTGCCAGCAGCCAAACGGCGCGGGGGGCCGGGGAGACCCAGTACTTC
v_call: TRBV19; j_call: TRBJ2-1; d_call: TRBD2; clone_size: NA; cdr3_aa: CASSISRRGLAKDNEQFF; cdr3_nt: TGTGCCAGTAGTATATCTCGTAGAGGACTAGCGAAAGACAATGAGCAGTTCTTC
v_call: TRBV27; j_call: TRBJ2-7; d_call: TRBD1; clone_size: once; cdr3_aa: CASSLRDRGFYEQYF; cdr3_nt: TGTGCCAGCAGTTTAAGGGACAGGGGTTTCTACGAGCAGTACTTC
v_call: TRBV5-1; j_call: TRBJ2-1; d_call: NA; clone_size: NA; cdr3_aa: CASSLTGLSSYNEQFF; cdr3_nt: TGCGCCAGCAGCTTGACAGGACTAAGCTCCTACAATGAGCAGTTCTTC
v_call: TRBV9; j_call: TRBJ2-1; d_call: TRBD2; clone_size: NA; cdr3_aa: CASSVRDERGRYNEQFF; cdr3_nt: TGTGCCAGCAGCGTACGGGATGAGCGGGGACGCTACAATGAGCAGTTCTTC
v_call: TRBV20-1; j_call: TRBJ1-2; d_call: NA; clone_size: NA; cdr3_aa: CSATGNYGYTF; cdr3_nt: TGCAGTGCTACAGGGAATTATGGCTACACCTTC
v_call: TRBV24-1; j_call: TRBJ2-5; d_call: TRBD1; clone_size: NA; cdr3_aa: CATSDPTDRGLVETQYF; cdr3_nt: TGTGCCACCAGTGACCCCACTGACAGGGGGCTTGTTGAGACCCAGTACTTC
v_call: TRBV18; j_call: TRBJ2-1; d_call: TRBD2; clone_size: NA; cdr3_aa: CASSPQRGGRLEQFF; cdr3_nt: TGTGCCAGCTCACCACAGCGGGGGGGCCGGCTTGAGCAGTTCTTC
v_call: TRBV27; j_call: TRBJ1-3; d_call: NA; clone_size: NA; cdr3_aa: CASRRTVSGNTIYF; cdr3_nt: TGTGCCAGCAGGCGGACAGTCTCTGGAAACACCATATATTTT
v_call: TRBV19; j_call: TRBJ1-5; d_call: TRBD1; clone_size: NA; cdr3_aa: CASSIEGRGRNQPQHF; cdr3_nt: TGTGCCAGTAGTATAGAGGGCAGGGGGCGGAATCAGCCCCAGCATTTT
v_call: TRBV19; j_call: TRBJ2-3; d_call: NA; clone_size: NA; cdr3_aa: CASSIRGSTDTQYF; cdr3_nt: TGTGCCAGTAGTATACGGGGGAGCACAGATACGCAGTATTTT
v_call: TRBV2; j_call: TRBJ2-5; d_call: TRBD2; clone_size: NA; cdr3_aa: CASSGTSGRGETQYF; cdr3_nt: TGTGCCAGCAGTGGGACTAGCGGGAGGGGAGAGACCCAGTACTTC
v_call: TRBV24-1; j_call: TRBJ2-2; d_call: TRBD2; clone_size: NA; cdr3_aa: CATRGLAGESGELFF; cdr3_nt: TGTGCCACCAGGGGACTAGCGGGAGAGAGCGGGGAGCTGTTTTTT
v_call: TRBV7-9; j_call: TRBJ2-1; d_call: TRBD2; clone_size: NA; cdr3_aa: CASSLEAGETVGNEQFF; cdr3_nt: TGTGCCAGCAGCTTAGAGGCGGGAGAGACGGTTGGCAATGAGCAGTTCTTC
v_call: TRBV9; j_call: TRBJ2-4; d_call: TRBD1; clone_size: NA; cdr3_aa: CASSVGFRDRNIQYF; cdr3_nt: TGTGCCAGCAGCGTAGGTTTCCGGGACAGAAACATTCAGTACTTC
v_call: TRBV6-5; j_call: TRBJ2-7; d_call: NA; clone_size: NA; cdr3_aa: CASSYHGKPYEQYF; cdr3_nt: TGTGCCAGCAGCTATCACGGGAAACCCTACGAGCAGTACTTC
v_call: TRBV19; j_call: TRBJ2-7; d_call: TRBD2; clone_size: once; cdr3_aa: CASGLGGGSSYEQYF; cdr3_nt: TGTGCCAGTGGACTAGGAGGCGGTAGCTCCTACGAGCAGTACTTC
v_call: TRBV7-3; j_call: TRBJ2-2; d_call: TRBD1; clone_size: NA; cdr3_aa: CASSSRGRSITGELFF; cdr3_nt: TGTGCCAGCAGCTCCAGGGGGCGCAGTATCACCGGGGAGCTGTTTTTT
v_call: TRBV2; j_call: TRBJ2-3; d_call: NA; clone_size: once; cdr3_aa: CASRWRTGTDTQYF; cdr3_nt: TGTGCCAGCAGGTGGAGGACAGGCACAGATACGCAGTATTTT
v_call: TRBV19; j_call: TRBJ2-7; d_call: NA; clone_size: NA; cdr3_aa: CASSPTGVRYEQYF; cdr3_nt: TGTGCCAGTAGTCCGACGGGGGTTAGGTACGAGCAGTACTTC
v_call: TRBV24-1; j_call: TRBJ2-7; d_call: NA; clone_size: NA; cdr3_aa: CATLHEQYF; cdr3_nt: TGTGCCACCCTCCACGAGCAGTACTTC
v_call: TRBV7-3; j_call: TRBJ2-2; d_call: TRBD1; clone_size: NA; cdr3_aa: CASSLMGQGSGELFF; cdr3_nt: TGTGCCAGCAGCTTAATGGGACAGGGGTCCGGGGAGCTGTTTTTT
v_call: TRBV6-5; j_call: TRBJ2-5; d_call: NA; clone_size: NA; cdr3_aa: CASSDTNQETQYF; cdr3_nt: TGTGCCAGCAGCGACACAAATCAAGAGACCCAGTACTTC
v_call: TRBV2; j_call: TRBJ1-2; d_call: NA; clone_size: NA; cdr3_aa: CASRGGYGYTF; cdr3_nt: TGTGCCAGCAGGGGGGGCTATGGCTACACCTTC
v_call: TRBV13; j_call: TRBJ2-2; d_call: TRBD2; clone_size: NA; cdr3_aa: CASSLKASGANTGELFF; cdr3_nt: TGTGCCAGCAGCTTAAAGGCTAGCGGGGCGAACACCGGGGAGCTGTTTTTT
v_call: TRBV2; j_call: TRBJ2-7; d_call: TRBD1; clone_size: NA; cdr3_aa: CASSRGTGGDEQYF; cdr3_nt: TGTGCCAGCAGTCGCGGGACAGGGGGTGACGAGCAGTACTTC
v_call: TRBV5-1; j_call: TRBJ2-7; d_call: TRBD1; clone_size: NA; cdr3_aa: CASSLEGQGANEQYF; cdr3_nt: TGCGCCAGCAGCTTGGAGGGACAGGGGGCAAACGAGCAGTACTTC
v_call: TRBV7-2; j_call: TRBJ2-6; d_call: NA; clone_size: NA; cdr3_aa: CASSSRVQTSGANVLTF; cdr3_nt: TGTGCCAGCAGCTCCAGGGTACAGACGTCTGGGGCCAACGTCCTGACTTTC